This TCR beta chain was sequenced in a study of T-cell memory formation after mild COVID-19. The wider study: Most TCR clusters belonged to a single donor.

In regard to this clonotype: Its specificity is not known.

Study-level points and caveats: Specificity for SARS-CoV-2 was not confirmed among the second-wave clones peaking on day 37. Within pre-infection memory, some responding clones were found, suggesting cross-reactive memory joined.

TCRalpha and TCRbeta libraries used 5'RACE with constant-segment primers and UMIs. TCRdb re-called the 5' RACE reads through MiXCR, storing one row per CDR3 protein. The repertoire holds roughly 400,000 distinct CDR3 sequences, with approximately 24% as singletons. The sequencing sample was made of PBMCs or a T cell subset sorted from them (not recorded which). The origin of this receptor is an adult woman who had mild COVID-19 (a few samples of this study predate the infection). Cell type and time point are not known.

CDR3 nucleotide sequence: TGTGCCAGTCGTCAGCGGGAGGGCCGCTACGAGCAGTACTTC. Protein: CASRQREGRYEQYF. The chain uses TRBV19 and TRBJ2-7; 10 bases fit TRBD2. This CDR3 is built from 14 residues. Per germline, CDR1 LNHDA and CDR2 SQIVND (reference sequence). Losses at the gene ends were 8 bases for V and 3 bases for J; bases not matched to a gene: 7.